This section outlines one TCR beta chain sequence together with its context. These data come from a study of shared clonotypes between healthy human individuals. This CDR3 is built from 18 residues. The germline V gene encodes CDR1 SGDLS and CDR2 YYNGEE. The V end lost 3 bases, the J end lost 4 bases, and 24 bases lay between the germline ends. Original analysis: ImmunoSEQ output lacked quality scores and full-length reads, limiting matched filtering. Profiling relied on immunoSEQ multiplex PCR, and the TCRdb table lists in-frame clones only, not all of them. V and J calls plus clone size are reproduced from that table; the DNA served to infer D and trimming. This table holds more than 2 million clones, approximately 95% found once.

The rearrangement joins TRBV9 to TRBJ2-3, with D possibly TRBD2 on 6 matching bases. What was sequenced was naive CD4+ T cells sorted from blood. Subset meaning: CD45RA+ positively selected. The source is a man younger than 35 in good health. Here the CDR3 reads CASSGDEGGGIVADTQYF. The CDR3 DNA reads TGTGCCAGCAGCGGAGACGAAGGTGGGGGGATCGTGGCAGATACGCAGTATTTT.